Following are 30 T cell receptor beta chains from one sample sequenced in a study of T cell clonotyping in hematopoietic cell transplantation. The data were produced by immunoSEQ multiplex PCR, yet TCRdb's version contains in-frame clones alone and is incomplete. This table holds more than 65,000 clones, about 93% found once. The sample taken for sequencing was peripheral blood mononuclear cells. The receptors originated from a man in his fifties in good health. Some clones in this sample may be carry-over from other donors' samples.

The rearrangement uses TRBV6-6 and TRBJ2-7, with D unresolved. With 4 bases removed from V and 2 bases from J, the gap between germline ends came to 6 bases. Germline V gives CDR1 MNHNY, CDR2 SVGAGI (reference sequence). The CDR3 runs to 12 residues. The CDR3 DNA is TGTGCCAGCAGTTCCAAGACCTACGAGCAGTACTTC. Amino acids: CASSSKTYEQYF.

The chain joins TRBV29-1 to TRBJ1-5; TRBD1 aligns across 10 bases. This CDR3 region has 14 residues. V was clipped by 6 bases and J by 3 bases; unmatched bases: 5. Germline CDR1 and CDR2: SQVTM and ANQGSEA. This CDR3 reads CSVAGQGINQPQHF. Written as DNA, the CDR3 is TGCAGCGTGGCGGGACAGGGGATCAATCAGCCCCAGCATTTT.

The V call is TRBV7-2, the J call TRBJ2-7; no definite D call. Trimming stripped 6 bases from V and 3 bases from J, with 6 bases between. CDR1 and CDR2 (germline): SGHTA, FQGNSA. This CDR3 comprises 11 residues. The CDR3 reads CASSPGYEQYF. CDR3 sequence (DNA): TGTGCCAGCAGTCCTGGCTACGAGCAGTACTTC.

The chain employs TRBV5-4 and TRBJ2-1; 9 bases are shared with TRBD2. This CDR3 is 18 amino acids long. Germline V gene lookup returns CDR1 SGHNT and CDR2 YYREEE (reference sequence). V gave up 4 bases and J gave up 6 bases; unmatched junction bases: 17. The CDR3 region is CASSKAGGPWLYPNEQFF. Written as DNA, the CDR3 is TGTGCCAGCAGCAAGGCGGGGGGGCCTTGGTTATATCCCAATGAGCAGTTCTTC.

The chain employs TRBV19 and TRBJ1-6, with D possibly being TRBD1 (5 bases). This CDR3 has 12 amino acids. V lost 5 bases to trimming and J lost 8 bases, with 7 bases between them. In germline, CDR1 is LNHDA, CDR2 SQIVND (reference sequence). The CDR3 loop is CASSRGDSPLHF. The DNA for the CDR3 is TGTGCCAGTAGTCGGGGGGATTCACCCCTCCACTTT.

This chain joins TRBV5-6 and TRBJ2-7; D is possibly TRBD1 (6 bases). This CDR3 spans 13 amino acids. The V gene's germline CDR1 is SGHDT and CDR2 YYEEEE. V was shortened by 4 bases and J by 3 bases, with 11 bases between the two germline ends. The CDR3 coding sequence is TGTGCCAGCAGCCCCGGGACAAACTACGAGCAGTACTTC. Translation: CASSPGTNYEQYF.

This clone appeared once. This CDR3 is CASAPSGRAYNEQFF. CDR3 in DNA: TGTGCCAGCGCTCCTAGCGGGAGGGCTTACAATGAGCAGTTCTTC. V gene TRBV6-5 combines with J gene TRBJ2-1; TRBD2 matches at 12 bases. Trimming at V came to 8 bases and at J to 4 bases, leaving 6 bases not matched to a gene. In germline, CDR1 is MNHEY, CDR2 SVGAGI. The CDR3 consists of 15 residues.

This clone was counted a single time. The rearrangement joins TRBV5-1 to TRBJ1-1, with D possibly TRBD1 on 5 matching bases. Per the germline V gene, CDR1 is SGHRS and CDR2 is YFSETQ. V lost 0 bases to trimming and J lost 4 bases, with 10 bases between them. This CDR3 is built from 14 residues. The CDR3 is CASSLDRTRTEAFF. The CDR3 DNA reads TGCGCCAGCAGCTTGGACAGGACGCGCACTGAAGCTTTCTTT.

This clone came up once. CDR3: CASSIPGVRDEQFF. Written as DNA, the CDR3 is TGTGCCAGCAGTATCCCGGGAGTTAGAGATGAGCAGTTCTTC. The rearrangement links TRBV28 to TRBJ2-1; a possible D gene is TRBD2 (6 bases). V was cut by 5 bases and J by 8 bases, with 16 bases left in between. This CDR3 spans 14 amino acids. The germline CDR1 and CDR2 sequences are MDHEN and SYDVKM.

The chain joins TRBV19 to TRBJ1-4, with D possibly TRBD1 on 6 matching bases. The germline V gene has CDR1 LNHDA and CDR2 SQIVND (reference sequence). Trimming left V 3 bases short and J 5 bases short, with 10 bases between. This CDR3 region has 14 residues. CDR3 in amino acids: CASSMGQGNEKLFF. In DNA, the CDR3 is TGTGCCAGTAGTATGGGGCAGGGGAATGAAAAACTGTTTTTT.

This clone is a singleton in its sample. The chain combines TRBV19 with TRBJ1-5; D possibly corresponds to TRBD1 (5 bases). The germline V gene encodes CDR1 LNHDA and CDR2 SQIVND (reference sequence). V was trimmed by 7 bases and J by 6 bases, leaving 25 bases between them. The CDR3 length is 17 residues. The CDR3 loop is CASNGGGLRGASQPQHF. The CDR3 coding sequence is TGTGCCAGTAATGGGGGGGGGTTAAGGGGAGCAAGTCAGCCCCAGCATTTT.

The chain couples TRBV6-5 to TRBJ2-3; possible D gene TRBD1, 5 bases. Trimming took 7 bases from V and 4 from J, leaving 15 bases between them. CDR1 is MNHEY and CDR2 is SVGAGI in the germline V gene. There are 14 residues in the CDR3. As DNA, the CDR3 is TGTGCCAGCACTTCACTCAGGGCCGCAGATACGCAGTATTTT. Encoded protein: CASTSLRAADTQYF.

The CDR3 loop reads CASSTPRYGNTIYF. As DNA, the CDR3 is TGTGCCAGTAGTACCCCCCGATATGGAAACACCATATATTTT. This sequence joins TRBV19 and TRBJ1-3, with D unresolved. This CDR3 region has 14 residues. Trimming stripped 4 bases from V and 3 bases from J, with 10 bases between. Germline V gives CDR1 LNHDA, CDR2 SQIVND (reference sequence). The variable domain in full, completed from reference TRBV19 and TRBJ1-3, reads DGGITQSPKYLFRKEGQNVTLSCEQNLNHDAMYWYRQDPGQGLRLIYYSQIVNDFQKGDIAEGYSVSREKKESFPLTVTSAQKNPTAFYLCASSTPRYGNTIYFGEGSWLTVV.

The chain is built from TRBV28 and TRBJ2-4, with D possibly being TRBD2 (5 bases). This CDR3 region has 13 residues. V shed 7 bases and J shed 13 bases, with 20 bases lying between them. CDR1 and CDR2 (germline): MDHEN, SYDVKM. CDR3 sequence: CASTAGNYGPQYF. In DNA, the CDR3 is TGTGCCAGCACCGCCGGGAATTACGGGCCGCAGTACTTC.

This clone has a single count. The rearrangement links TRBV4-1 to TRBJ2-3; 8 bases match TRBD2. The CDR3 consists of 17 residues. Germline-derived CDR1 and CDR2 are MGHRA and YSYEKL. The ends lost 4 bases at V and 1 base at J; junction bases unmatched: 10. Here the CDR3 DNA reads TGCGCCAGCAGCCGGCTCCAGGGTAGCGGGGGCACAGATACGCAGTATTTT. Amino acid sequence: CASSRLQGSGGTDTQYF.

The rearrangement uses TRBV19 and TRBJ2-7; TRBD2 matches at 12 bases. The J segment lost 2 bases and the V segment lost 5 bases, leaving 4 bases of the junction unmatched. This CDR3 comprises 15 residues. Per the germline V gene, CDR1 is LNHDA and CDR2 is SQIVND (reference sequence). The CDR3 nucleotides are TGTGCCAGTAGTCCCAGGACTAGCGGGGCCTACGAGCAGTACTTC. It is translated as CASSPRTSGAYEQYF.

The chain is built from TRBV7-3 and TRBJ2-7; 8 nucleotides agree with TRBD1. V shed 5 bases and J 5 bases; nucleotides not matched to a gene: 8. CDR1 is SGHTA and CDR2 is FQGTGA in the germline V gene. The CDR3 length is 14 residues. CDR3 coding DNA: TGTGCCAGCAGCCCAAGGGACAGGCCACACGAGCAGTACTTC. Protein product: CASSPRDRPHEQYF.

The chain joins TRBV2 to TRBJ1-5; TRBD1 might be the D (6 bases). The CDR3 covers 14 residues. V lost 2 bases, J lost 4 bases, and 9 bases lay in between. CDR1 and CDR2 from the germline V gene are SNHLY and FYNNEI. The CDR3 nucleotides read TGTGCCAGCAGTGAATGGCAGGGGAATCAGCCCCAGCATTTT. Translation gives CASSEWQGNQPQHF.

Here the CDR3 reads CASSGSGGSNQPQHF. The CDR3, as DNA: TGTGCCAGCAGCGGTTCAGGGGGTAGCAATCAGCCCCAGCATTTT. The chain carries TRBV7-2 and TRBJ1-5, with TRBD1 matching over 7 bases. V gave up 5 bases and J gave up 0 bases; unmatched junction bases: 4. Germline CDR1 reads SGHTA; CDR2 reads FQGNSA. The CDR3 is made up of 15 amino acids.

The genes are TRBV2 and TRBJ1-2; the D is unclear. Germline CDR1 is SNHLY and CDR2 is FYNNEI. This CDR3 spans 11 amino acids. Trimming shortened V by 1 base and J by 8 bases, and 5 bases separated the two germline ends. This CDR3 is CASSEEGGYTF. In DNA, the CDR3 is TGTGCCAGCAGTGAAGAAGGCGGCTACACCTTC.

This clone appeared a single time. The chain has TRBV28 and TRBJ2-6; 9 bases align to TRBD1. The CDR3 has 19 residues. With V trimmed by 4 bases and J by 0 bases, 10 bases remained unmatched. Germline V gene sequence: CDR1 MDHEN, CDR2 SYDVKM. This CDR3 reads CASSSATGTGSSGANVLTF. CDR3 nucleotide sequence: TGTGCCAGCAGTTCTGCAACCGGGACAGGGAGCTCTGGGGCCAACGTCCTGACTTTC.

The V call is TRBV19, the J call TRBJ2-7; 14 nucleotides line up with TRBD2. The junction had 8 bases not matched to a gene; V was cut back by 6 bases and J by 1 base. CDR3 length: 17 residues. CDR1 is LNHDA, CDR2 SQIVND, per germline (reference sequence). CDR3 sequence: CASRRTSGRPDSYEQYF. CDR3 in DNA: TGTGCCAGTAGGAGGACTAGCGGGAGGCCTGATTCCTACGAGCAGTACTTC.

The chain combines TRBV28 with TRBJ2-7; 9 bases map to TRBD2. The V and J ends lost 5 bases and 6 bases, in that order; junction bases with no gene match: 14. The CDR3 covers 16 residues. Germline-derived CDR1 and CDR2 are MDHEN and SYDVKM. As DNA, the CDR3 is TGTGCCAGCAGTCCCCCCGGGTTAGCGGGAGTGGGCGAGCAGTACTTC. This codes for CASSPPGLAGVGEQYF.

This clone was seen just once. The chain joins TRBV15 to TRBJ1-5; unclear D gene. The germline gives CDR1 LNHNV, CDR2 YYDKDF (reference sequence). This CDR3 spans 15 amino acids. Trimming took 0 bases from V and 4 from J, leaving 10 bases between them. CDR3 DNA: TGTGCCACCAGCAGAGATCGGGCGGGTAATCAGCCCCAGCATTTT. Translation gives CATSRDRAGNQPQHF. Filled out from reference TRBV15 and TRBJ1-5, the complete variable domain reads DAMVIQNPRYQVTQFGKPVTLSCSQTLNHNVMYWYQQKSSQAPKLLFHYYDKDFNNEADTPDNFQSRRPNTSFCFLDIRSPGLGDTAMYLCATSRDRAGNQPQHFGDGTRLSIL.

CDR3 DNA sequence: TGCGCCAGCACCCCGAGCCCCGGGACAGATACCTACGAGCAGTACTTC. Protein product: CASTPSPGTDTYEQYF. The V call is TRBV5-1, the J call TRBJ2-7; TRBD1 agrees at 7 bases. The CDR3 has 16 residues. Germline-derived CDR1 and CDR2 are SGHRS and YFSETQ. Trimming at V came to 6 bases and at J to 2 bases, leaving 14 bases not matched to a gene.

The chain carries TRBV7-8 and TRBJ1-5, with D hard to call. Germline CDR1 is SGHVS and CDR2 is FQNEAQ. V lost 5 bases to trimming and J lost 0 bases, with 23 bases between them. This CDR3 region has 19 residues. This CDR3 is CASSETVAWPLDSNQPQHF. As DNA, the CDR3 is TGTGCCAGCAGCGAGACGGTAGCCTGGCCCCTTGATAGCAATCAGCCCCAGCATTTT. Full variable domain (missing parts from reference TRBV7-8 and TRBJ1-5): GAGVSQSPRYKVAKRGQDVALRCDPISGHVSLFWYQQALGQGPEFLTYFQNEAQLDKSGLPSDRFFAERPEGSVSTLKIQRTQQEDSAVYLCASSETVAWPLDSNQPQHFGDGTRLSIL.

The DNA for the CDR3 is TGCAGCGTTAATGACCATTCAAAGACAGATACGCAGTATTTT. The encoded protein is CSVNDHSKTDTQYF. V and J are TRBV29-1 and TRBJ2-3; D unclear. CDR1 is SQVTM, CDR2 ANQGSEA, per germline. The ends were cut back, 5 bases at V and 3 bases at J, with 15 bases in the middle. The CDR3 covers 14 residues.

The CDR3 region is CASSVGTHNYGYTF. The CDR3 nucleotides are TGTGCCAGCAGTGTCGGGACACACAACTATGGCTACACCTTC. J is TRBJ1-2 and V is TRBV28, with D perhaps matching TRBD1 (6 bases). Deletions cut 5 bases from V and 2 bases from J, with 12 bases between. CDR1 is MDHEN and CDR2 is SYDVKM in the germline V gene. The CDR3 extends over 14 amino acids.

In its sample, this clone was seen once. This chain connects TRBV9 to TRBJ2-5; 9 bases fit TRBD2. The CDR3 totals 16 residues. The V gene's germline CDR1 is SGDLS and CDR2 YYNGEE. J gave up 5 bases and V 0 bases, and 8 bases lay outside the gene matches. The CDR3, as DNA: TGTGCCAGCAGCGTAGCGGGCGGGGGGGCCGGGGAGACCCAGTACTTC. Protein sequence: CASSVAGGGAGETQYF.

This clone was counted a single time. This chain connects TRBV4-1 to TRBJ2-1; D ambiguous. CDR1 and CDR2 (germline): MGHRA, YSYEKL. The CDR3 has 15 residues. Trimming shortened V by 1 base and J by 2 bases, and 9 bases separated the two germline ends. CDR3 amino acids: CASSQAQQTYNEQFF. CDR3 nucleotide sequence: TGCGCCAGCAGCCAAGCCCAGCAGACCTACAATGAGCAGTTCTTC.